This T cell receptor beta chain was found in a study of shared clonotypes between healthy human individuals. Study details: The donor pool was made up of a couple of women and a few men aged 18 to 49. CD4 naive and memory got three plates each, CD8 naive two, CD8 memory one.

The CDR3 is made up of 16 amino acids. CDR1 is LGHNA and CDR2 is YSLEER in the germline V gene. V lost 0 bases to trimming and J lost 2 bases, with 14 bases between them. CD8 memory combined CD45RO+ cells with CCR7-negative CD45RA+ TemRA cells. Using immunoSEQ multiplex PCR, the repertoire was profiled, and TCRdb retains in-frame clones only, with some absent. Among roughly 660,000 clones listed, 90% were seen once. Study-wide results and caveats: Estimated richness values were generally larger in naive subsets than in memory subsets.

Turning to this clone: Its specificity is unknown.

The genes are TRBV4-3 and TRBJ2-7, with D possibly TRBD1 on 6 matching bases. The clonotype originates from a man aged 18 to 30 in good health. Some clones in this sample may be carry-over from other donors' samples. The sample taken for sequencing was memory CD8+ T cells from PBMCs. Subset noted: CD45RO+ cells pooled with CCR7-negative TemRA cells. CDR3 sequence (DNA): TGCGCCAGCAGCCAAGAGGGGACATCTTTAACCTACGAGCAGTACTTC. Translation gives CASSQEGTSLTYEQYF.